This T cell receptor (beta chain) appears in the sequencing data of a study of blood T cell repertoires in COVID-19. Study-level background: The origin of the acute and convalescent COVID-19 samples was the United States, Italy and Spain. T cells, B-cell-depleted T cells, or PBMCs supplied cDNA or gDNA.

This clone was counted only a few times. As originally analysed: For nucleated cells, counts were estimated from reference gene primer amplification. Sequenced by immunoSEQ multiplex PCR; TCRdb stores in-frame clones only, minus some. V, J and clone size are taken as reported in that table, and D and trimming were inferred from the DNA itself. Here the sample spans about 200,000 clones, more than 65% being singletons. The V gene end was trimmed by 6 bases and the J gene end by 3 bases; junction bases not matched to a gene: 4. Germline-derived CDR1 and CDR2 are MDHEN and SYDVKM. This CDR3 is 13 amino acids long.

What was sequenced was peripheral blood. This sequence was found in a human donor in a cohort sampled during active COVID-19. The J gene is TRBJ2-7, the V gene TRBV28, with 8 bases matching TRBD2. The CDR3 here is CASSGGGRYEQYF. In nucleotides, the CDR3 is TGTGCCAGCAGCGGGGGGGGTCGCTACGAGCAGTACTTC.